This T cell receptor beta chain was profiled in a study of blood T cell repertoires in COVID-19. Study-level background: COVID-19 samples from acute and convalescent phases originated in the United States, Italy and Spain.

Clones were read by immunoSEQ multiplex PCR, and TCRdb kept only the in-frame ones, dropping some. The sample includes roughly 200,000 clones, roughly nine tenths seen only once; the top ten take under 3%. The V gene's germline CDR1 is SGDLS and CDR2 YYNGEE. Trimming at V came to 4 bases and at J to 8 bases, leaving 11 bases not matched to a gene. The CDR3 runs to 15 residues. Sequenced sample: PBMCs or T cells enriched from blood (not recorded which). V gene TRBV9 combines with J gene TRBJ2-1, with TRBD2 identical over 8 bases. The source is a woman between 40 and 55 years old with acute COVID-19. The CDR3 sequence is CASSIRTSTSDEQFF. CDR3 DNA: TGTGCCAGCAGCATCCGGACTAGCACCTCGGATGAGCAGTTCTTC.